The 19 T cell receptor beta chains below come from one sample, sequenced in a study of monozygotic twins with inflammatory bowel disease. TCRdb re-called the 5' RACE reads and catalogs CDR3 proteins one per entry, DNA excluded. This sample contains hundreds of thousands of distinct CDR3 sequences. Sample: blood. The receptors here all came from a human donor with ulcerative colitis or Crohn's disease, or a healthy co-twin of an affected twin (not recorded which).

The J gene is TRBJ2-7, the V gene TRBV15; there is no DNA to check the TCRdb D call of TRBD1. The CDR3 has 16 residues. Germline values: CDR1 LNHNV, CDR2 YYDKDF (reference sequence). The CDR3 loop is CATSSPSRGGFYEQYF.

The V and J genes are TRBV29-1 and TRBJ2-2; TCRdb selects TRBD1, and the lack of DNA leaves this call unchecked. CDR1 SQVTM and CDR2 ANQGSEA come from the germline V gene. The CDR3 sequence is 11 residues long. This CDR3 is CSGGDTGELFF.

V usage is TRBV12-3 or TRBV12-4 and J usage is TRBJ1-5. The CDR3 runs to 13 residues. The CDR3 protein is CASSLAAYQPQHF.

This chain links TRBV25-1 with TRBJ1-2; TCRdb lists TRBD1, though no DNA is available to test this call. The CDR3 has 13 amino acids. Germline CDR1 and CDR2: MGHDK and SYGVNS. Here the CDR3 reads CASSGDRGYGYTF.

The J gene is TRBJ2-7, the V gene TRBV7-9; the D call from TCRdb, TRBD2, cannot be confirmed without DNA. The germline V gene has CDR1 SEHNR and CDR2 FQNEAQ (reference sequence). The CDR3 has 17 residues. The CDR3 reads CASSSLQTQGLSYEQYF.

J is TRBJ1-4 and V is TRBV18; there is no DNA to check the TCRdb D call of TRBD1. Germline V gene sequence: CDR1 KGHSH, CDR2 LQKENI. The CDR3 sequence is 13 residues long. The CDR3 sequence: CASTGQINEKLFF.

The rearrangement links TRBV2 to TRBJ1-2. The CDR3 has 14 residues. The germline V gene encodes CDR1 SNHLY and CDR2 FYNNEI. Here the CDR3 reads CASIRRGIGYGYTF.

The chain couples TRBV12-3 or TRBV12-4 to TRBJ2-1; TCRdb's D gene call, TRBD2, goes unchecked for lack of DNA. This CDR3 has 11 residues. CDR3 protein: CASRVGREQFF.

V usage is TRBV6-1 and J usage is TRBJ2-5; TCRdb returns TRBD2, unconfirmable since there is no DNA. The CDR3 sequence is 13 residues long. Germline lookup yields CDR1 MNHNS and CDR2 SASEGT. CDR3 amino acids: CASTPGRAETQYF.

V is TRBV29-1 and J is TRBJ2-1. This CDR3 has 11 residues. Per the germline V gene, CDR1 is SQVTM and CDR2 is ANQGSEA. The CDR3 spells CSALSDNEQFF.

This chain uses TRBV7-2 with TRBJ2-2; TCRdb's D gene call, TRBD2, goes unchecked for lack of DNA. Germline values: CDR1 SGHTA, CDR2 FQGNSA. The CDR3 extends over 15 amino acids. This CDR3 reads CASSSGRAVTGELFF.

The V call is TRBV5-5, the J call TRBJ2-1; the TRBD2 assignment by TCRdb is unverifiable without DNA. The CDR3 is 14 residues long. Germline values: CDR1 SGHKS, CDR2 YYEKEE (reference sequence). The CDR3 loop reads CASSLASGYNEQFF.

The chain couples TRBV7-9 to TRBJ1-3. Germline V gives CDR1 SEHNR, CDR2 FQNEAQ (reference sequence). The CDR3 spans 14 residues. The CDR3: CASILQGSGNTIYF.

The genes are TRBV29-1 and TRBJ2-3; TCRdb proposes TRBD2, but this gene call is untestable without DNA. Germline values: CDR1 SQVTM, CDR2 ANQGSEA. The length of the CDR3 is 13 residues. CDR3 in amino acids: CSVERRVRDTQYF.

The CDR3 sequence is CASSQTGGHNQPQHF. V is TRBV7-9 and J is TRBJ1-5; as DNA is missing, the TRBD1 call by TCRdb cannot be tested. CDR3 length: 15 amino acids. Per the germline V gene, CDR1 is SEHNR and CDR2 is FQNEAQ (reference sequence). The full variable domain, rest sourced from reference TRBV7-9 and TRBJ1-5, is DTGVSQNPRHKITKRGQNVTFRCDPISEHNRLYWYRQTLGQGPEFLTYFQNEAQLEKSRLLSDRFSAERPKGSFSTLEIQRTEQGDSAMYLCASSQTGGHNQPQHFGDGTRLSIL.

The V and J genes are TRBV7-6 and TRBJ2-1; without DNA, the TCRdb call of TRBD1 cannot be checked. The CDR3 has 15 residues. Looked up from germline, CDR1 is SGHVS and CDR2 is FNYEAQ. The CDR3 sequence is CASSSQPDSANEQFF.

V usage is TRBV12-5 and J usage is TRBJ2-2; TCRdb's D gene call, TRBD2, goes unchecked for lack of DNA. CDR3 length: 16 residues. Germline lookup yields CDR1 LGHNT and CDR2 FRNRAP. CDR3: CASGFFSGRTTGELFF.

The chain uses TRBV20-1 and TRBJ2-5; there is no DNA to check the TCRdb D call of TRBD2. This CDR3 region has 14 residues. Germline lookup yields CDR1 DFQATT and CDR2 SNEGSKA (reference sequence). The CDR3 is CSGVVGRIKRTQYF.

This chain joins TRBV20-1 and TRBJ2-1; TCRdb returns TRBD1, unconfirmable since there is no DNA. This CDR3 is 15 amino acids long. Germline V lookup: CDR1 DFQATT, CDR2 SNEGSKA (reference sequence). The CDR3 sequence is CSAPREGRGYNEQFF.